This entry lists 21 T cell receptor beta chains sequenced from one sample in a study of T cells in Graves' hyperthyroidism and ophthalmopathy. Authors of the study amplified TCR beta CDR3 regions from RNA transcripts. First-round RT-PCR of the TCR CDR3 relied on the HTBI primer set. TCRdb reprocessed the multiplex PCR reads via MiXCR and lists one record per CDR3 protein. The data hold approximately 630,000 distinct CDR3 sequences, with 15% to 20% observed a single time. Specimen: blood. Source of these receptors: a woman in her twenties or thirties with Graves' hyperthyroidism.

This clonotype was found many times. This rearrangement joins TRBV11-2 to TRBJ2-1; unclear D gene. The germline V gene encodes CDR1 SGHAT and CDR2 FQNNGV. The V end lost 6 bases, the J end lost 8 bases, and 14 bases lay between the germline ends. This CDR3 region has 13 residues. DNA for the CDR3: TGTGCCAGCAGGAGCCACGTGGGTGATGAGCAGTTCTTC. Translated: CASRSHVGDEQFF.

Many counts were recorded for this clonotype. CDR3 sequence: CASSDLVKGNTEAFF. For the CDR3, the DNA is TGTGCCAGCAGTGATTTGGTGAAAGGGAACACTGAAGCTTTCTTT. The chain couples TRBV2 to TRBJ1-1; D gene uncertain. Trimming stripped 3 bases from V and 1 base from J, with 12 bases between. This CDR3 region has 15 residues. Germline V lookup: CDR1 SNHLY, CDR2 FYNNEI.

This clonotype showed up many times. V gene TRBV28 combines with J gene TRBJ2-5, with 7 positions matching TRBD1. CDR1 and CDR2 (germline): MDHEN, SYDVKM. The length of the CDR3 is 15 residues. J was trimmed by 1 base and V by 5 bases; bases with no gene match: 7. In DNA, the CDR3 is TGTGCCAGCAGTCTTACCGACAGGGCCCAAGAGACCCAGTACTTC. Protein product: CASSLTDRAQETQYF.

This clonotype was recorded a few times. J is TRBJ1-2 and V is TRBV5-8; the match to TRBD1 covers 8 bases. This CDR3 has 17 residues. The J segment lost 0 bases and the V segment lost 9 bases, leaving 16 bases of the junction unmatched. Germline V gives CDR1 SGHTS, CDR2 YDEGEE. CDR3 amino acids: CATANLPGQEANYGYTF. The CDR3 DNA reads TGTGCCACCGCGAATTTACCGGGACAGGAGGCTAACTATGGCTACACCTTC.

This rearrangement joins TRBV2 to TRBJ2-3; tentatively, D is TRBD1 (7 bases). The V and J ends lost 10 bases and 2 bases respectively, with 16 bases between them. Germline V gives CDR1 SNHLY, CDR2 FYNNEI. This CDR3 comprises 14 residues. The CDR3 region has the DNA TGTGCCACCAGGACTACAGGGGACACAGATACGCAGTATTTT. Translation: CATRTTGDTDTQYF.

At least ten counts were recorded for this clonotype. J is TRBJ2-7 and V is TRBV27; tentatively, D is TRBD2 (5 bases). The germline CDR1 and CDR2 sequences are MNHEY and SMNVEV (reference sequence). The CDR3 covers 15 residues. The V end was cut by 5 bases, the J end by 0 bases, with 14 bases between. DNA of the CDR3: TGTGCCAGCAGTGCGGTCGGGGTTGGCTCCTACGAGCAGTACTTC. The encoded protein is CASSAVGVGSYEQYF.

The CDR3 here is CASSQVQIRGFSYEQYF. In nucleotides, the CDR3 is TGCGCCAGCAGCCAAGTACAAATCAGGGGGTTCTCCTACGAGCAGTACTTC. This chain joins TRBV4-3 and TRBJ2-7; 7 nucleotides line up with TRBD1. CDR1 and CDR2 from the germline V gene are LGHNA and YSLEER. The CDR3 loop spans 17 amino acids. After removal of 1 base from V and 0 bases from J, the junction contained 9 bases not matched to a gene.

V and J are TRBV10-3 and TRBJ2-7; 8 bases fit TRBD2. Germline V CDR1 and CDR2: ENHRY, SYGVKD. The trim removed 3 bases at V and 6 bases at J, leaving 4 bases unmatched. The CDR3 is 13 residues long. This CDR3 is CAISEAGVSEQYF. CDR3 in DNA: TGTGCCATCAGTGAAGCGGGAGTGTCCGAGCAGTACTTC.

Worth noting for this clonotype: This clone may be a read error of a much larger clone one base away. The chain employs TRBV29-1 and TRBJ2-5, with 10 nucleotides matching TRBD2. The V segment lost 7 bases and the J segment 1 base; nucleotides outside the gene matches: 0. The germline CDR1 and CDR2 sequences are SQVTM and ANQGSEA. There are 12 residues in the CDR3. Written as DNA, the CDR3 is TGCAGCGGGACTAGCGGCCAAGAGACCCAGTACTTC. Residues: CSGTSGQETQYF.

J is TRBJ1-1 and V is TRBV7-3; a possible D gene is TRBD1 (5 bases). The CDR3 spans 15 residues. V gave up 1 base and J gave up 2 bases, with 11 bases separating them. Looked up from germline, CDR1 is SGHTA and CDR2 is FQGTGA. The CDR3, as DNA: TGTGCCAGCAGCTTAAAGGGAGGACAAAACACTGAAGCTTTCTTT. Residues: CASSLKGGQNTEAFF.

This clonotype has a count of ten or more. J is TRBJ2-2 and V is TRBV12-3 or TRBV12-4, with 7 positions matching TRBD2. Unmatched junction bases numbered 9, after V lost 9 bases and J lost 5 bases. CDR3 length: 14 residues. This CDR3 reads CASWGGSWTGELFF. The DNA of the CDR3 is TGTGCCAGTTGGGGCGGGAGCTGGACCGGGGAGCTGTTTTTT.

J is TRBJ2-2 and V is TRBV14; 10 bases line up with TRBD2. Germline CDR1 is SGHDN and CDR2 is FVKESK. This CDR3 is built from 17 residues. With 1 base clipped from V and 3 bases from J, the junction kept 5 bases outside the gene matches. The CDR3 sequence is CASSQASGSLYTGELFF. The CDR3 DNA reads TGTGCCAGCAGCCAAGCTAGCGGGAGCTTGTACACCGGGGAGCTGTTTTTT.

This clonotype was recorded a few times. The chain is built from TRBV19 and TRBJ2-2, with D uncertain. Per the germline V gene, CDR1 is LNHDA and CDR2 is SQIVND (reference sequence). V was pared by 3 bases and J by 5 bases, with 13 bases between. This CDR3 spans 15 amino acids. The CDR3 loop is CASSIIQSNTGELFF. The CDR3 coding sequence is TGTGCCAGTAGTATCATACAGTCTAATACCGGGGAGCTGTTTTTT.

This clonotype was observed at least ten times. J is TRBJ2-7 and V is TRBV28, with TRBD1 matching 7 bases. CDR3 length: 15 residues. Germline trimming cut 4 bases from V and 3 bases from J; bases unmatched to any gene: 9. Germline loops: CDR1 MDHEN, CDR2 SYDVKM. CDR3 bases: TGTGCCAGCAGTTCAACCGGGACAGTAATCTACGAGCAGTACTTC. The encoded protein is CASSSTGTVIYEQYF. The whole variable domain, remainder taken from reference TRBV28 and TRBJ2-7, is DVKVTQSSRYLVKRTGEKVFLECVQDMDHENMFWYRQDPGLGLRLIYFSYDVKMKEKGDIPEGYSVSREKKERFSLILESASTNQTSMYLCASSSTGTVIYEQYFGPGTRLTVT.

This clonotype has more than one count but fewer than ten. The chain links TRBV11-2 to TRBJ1-3; TRBD1 matches 7 bases. Germline V gene data show CDR1 as SGHAT and CDR2 as FQNNGV. This CDR3 is 13 amino acids long. The junction had 4 bases not matched to a gene; V was cut back by 7 bases and J by 4 bases. CDR3 sequence reads: CASKQTGGNTIYF. The CDR3 DNA is TGTGCCAGCAAGCAGACAGGGGGAAACACCATATATTTT. The whole variable domain, remainder taken from reference TRBV11-2 and TRBJ1-3, is EAGVAQSPRYKIIEKRQSVAFWCNPISGHATLYWYQQILGQGPKLLIQFQNNGVVDDSQLPKDRFSAERLKGVDSTLKIQPAKLEDSAVYLCASKQTGGNTIYFGEGSWLTVV.

The chain couples TRBV10-3 to TRBJ2-7; D remains ambiguous. V was cut by 5 bases and J by 3 bases, with 11 bases left in between. Per the germline V gene, CDR1 is ENHRY and CDR2 is SYGVKD. This CDR3 is 13 amino acids long. CDR3 residues: CAISQTGNYEQYF. The CDR3 DNA reads TGTGCCATCAGTCAGACTGGGAACTACGAGCAGTACTTC.

A word on this clonotype: The junction departs from the called germline gene at one end, perhaps through a read error. This chain uses TRBV7-7 with TRBJ2-1; D not resolved. CDR3 length: 13 residues. Germline loops: CDR1 SSHAT, CDR2 FNYEAQ (reference sequence). CDR3 nucleotides: TGTGCTAGCAGCTTTAGCTTTGGGAATGAGCAGTTCTTC. Encoded protein: CASSFSFGNEQFF.

The chain joins TRBV5-4 to TRBJ2-1; D may be TRBD1 or TRBD2 (5 bases each). The V gene's germline CDR1 is SGHNT and CDR2 YYREEE (reference sequence). This CDR3 is built from 16 residues. V lost 0 bases, J lost 7 bases, and 17 bases lay in between. This CDR3 reads CASSLGLPGPRNEQFF. DNA of the CDR3: TGTGCCAGCAGCTTGGGTCTACCGGGGCCACGGAATGAGCAGTTCTTC.

This clonotype was counted ten times or more. The V and J genes are TRBV20-1 and TRBJ1-2, with TRBD1 matching 9 bases. Per the germline V gene, CDR1 is DFQATT and CDR2 is SNEGSKA (reference sequence). The CDR3 spans 15 residues. Germline trimming cut 0 bases from V and 3 bases from J; bases unmatched to any gene: 5. The CDR3 region has the DNA TGCAGTGCTAGAGATACAGGGGGCGCGGACTATGGCTACACCTTC. The encoded protein is CSARDTGGADYGYTF.

This clonotype was detected many times. The rearrangement links TRBV11-3 to TRBJ2-1; the D gene could be TRBD1 or TRBD2 (7 bases each). Germline V gene lookup returns CDR1 SGHNT and CDR2 YENEEA. Trimming took off 6 bases at V and 5 bases at J, with 17 bases between the two ends. The CDR3 contains 15 residues. For the CDR3, the DNA is TGTGCCAGCAGTTTCAGGGGGGGAGGGAACAATGAGCAGTTCTTC. Protein product: CASSFRGGGNNEQFF.

This clonotype was observed at least ten times. The CDR3: CASSTPTSGRGKETQYF. CDR3 sequence (DNA): TGTGCCAGCAGCACCCCGACTAGCGGGAGAGGCAAGGAGACCCAGTACTTC. The chain links TRBV11-2 to TRBJ2-5, with 12 bases lining up with TRBD2. The CDR3 extends over 17 amino acids. The germline gives CDR1 SGHAT, CDR2 FQNNGV. J lost 5 bases, V lost 5 bases, and 12 bases had no gene match.